This passage covers 31 T cell receptor beta chains from one sample sequenced in a study of blood T cell repertoires in COVID-19. Profiled with immunoSEQ multiplex PCR; TCRdb holds only in-frame clones, not every one. Of some 280,000 clones in the sample, about nine tenths are singletons; the top ten hold under 3.5%. Sequenced sample: peripheral blood. The receptors were sampled from a woman aged 30 to 39 with active or convalescent COVID-19.

The chain links TRBV6-5 to TRBJ2-7; D might be TRBD1 (5 bases). The CDR3 is 16 amino acids. Trimming left V 4 bases short and J 3 bases short, with 19 bases between. Germline values: CDR1 MNHEY, CDR2 SVGAGI. CDR3 sequence reads: CASSLRTQGKDYEQYF. CDR3 coding DNA: TGTGCCAGCAGTTTACGGACGCAGGGCAAGGACTACGAGCAGTACTTC.

The chain links TRBV30 to TRBJ2-4; maybe TRBD1 (6 bases). Between the trimmed V and J ends, which lost 0 bases and 3 bases, there was a span of 18 bases. The germline CDR1 and CDR2 sequences are GTSNPN and SVGIG (reference sequence). The CDR3 is 17 residues long. This CDR3 reads CAWSVAQGGFGKNIQYF. The DNA of the CDR3 is TGTGCCTGGAGTGTGGCACAGGGCGGGTTCGGCAAAAACATTCAGTACTTC.

This sequence joins TRBV19 and TRBJ2-6; 7 bases line up with TRBD1. Germline V lookup: CDR1 LNHDA, CDR2 SQIVND (reference sequence). This CDR3 region has 14 residues. V lost 8 bases to trimming and J lost 2 bases; unmatched junction nucleotides: 3. CDR3 loop: CASGDRAGANVLTF. CDR3 DNA sequence: TGTGCCAGTGGAGACAGGGCTGGGGCCAACGTCCTGACTTTC.

V gene TRBV6-5 combines with J gene TRBJ1-5; the D is unclear. There are 13 residues in the CDR3. Trimming removed 8 bases at V and 0 bases at J, with 8 bases between. Germline-derived CDR1 and CDR2 are MNHEY and SVGAGI. The CDR3 DNA follows: TGTGCCAGCCAAGCGGATAGCAATCAGCCCCAGCATTTT. Protein sequence: CASQADSNQPQHF.

The J gene is TRBJ1-6, the V gene TRBV5-8, with TRBD1 matching over 9 bases. Germline V gene data show CDR1 as SGHTS and CDR2 as YDEGEE. The trim removed 5 bases at V and 4 bases at J, leaving 19 bases unmatched. The CDR3 sequence is 20 residues long. CDR3 region: CASSSSGTGRYHPYNSPLHF. DNA of the CDR3: TGTGCCAGCAGTTCCTCCGGGACAGGGCGGTACCACCCTTATAATTCACCCCTCCACTTT.

This chain connects TRBV5-1 to TRBJ1-2; 10 nucleotides match TRBD1. CDR3 size: 14 residues. In germline, CDR1 is SGHRS, CDR2 YFSETQ. The J segment lost 8 bases and the V segment lost 2 bases, leaving 6 bases of the junction unmatched. The CDR3 reads CASSFWDRGGGYTF. DNA of the CDR3: TGCGCCAGCAGCTTCTGGGACAGGGGTGGGGGCTACACCTTC.

The genes are TRBV4-2 and TRBJ1-2; tentatively, D is TRBD1 (5 bases). Germline-derived CDR1 and CDR2 are LGHNA and YNFKEQ. V was pared by 0 bases and J by 3 bases, with 11 bases between. CDR3 length: 15 amino acids. CDR3 protein: CASSQDVGGDYGYTF. The DNA for the CDR3 is TGTGCCAGCAGCCAAGATGTGGGGGGGGACTATGGCTACACCTTC.

This clone was counted once. The chain joins TRBV19 to TRBJ1-1; TRBD1 might be the D (6 bases). CDR3 length equals 13 residues. CDR1 is LNHDA and CDR2 is SQIVND in the germline V gene (reference sequence). The ends were cut back, 3 bases at V and 10 bases at J, with 15 bases in the middle. DNA for the CDR3: TGTGCCAGTAGTATTAGGGCAGGGGAGCCAGCTTTCTTT. As protein: CASSIRAGEPAFF.

This rearrangement joins TRBV29-1 to TRBJ1-2, with 10 bases that match TRBD1. From germline, CDR1 is SQVTM and CDR2 ANQGSEA. This CDR3 comprises 15 residues. The V gene end was trimmed by 1 base and the J gene end by 8 bases; junction bases not matched to a gene: 10. CDR3 bases: TGCAGCGTTGAAGGGGTCCGGACAGGGGGTCGGGGCTACACCTTC. Amino acid sequence: CSVEGVRTGGRGYTF.

This chain links TRBV19 with TRBJ1-6; 7 positions agree with TRBD1. Trimming removed 6 bases from V and 8 bases from J; junction bases left unmatched: 13. The CDR3 has 16 residues. Germline loops: CDR1 LNHDA, CDR2 SQIVND (reference sequence). CDR3 bases: TGTGCCAGTAGGAGTAGAGGGGGCCCCGGGGATTCACCCCTCCACTTT. It codes for CASRSRGGPGDSPLHF.

This CDR3 reads CASSLVAGGPEETQYF. The CDR3 DNA reads as TGTGCCAGCAGCTTGGTAGCGGGGGGGCCGGAAGAGACCCAGTACTTC. This chain connects TRBV5-5 to TRBJ2-5; 11 bases fit TRBD2. The CDR3 sequence is 16 residues long. Trimming took 0 bases from V and 3 from J; bases not matched to a gene: 4. CDR1 and CDR2 (germline): SGHKS, YYEKEE (reference sequence).

V is TRBV27 and J is TRBJ1-1; D is possibly TRBD1 (5 bases). CDR1 and CDR2 from the germline V gene are MNHEY and SMNVEV (reference sequence). The V end was cut by 1 base, the J end by 0 bases, with 18 bases between. The CDR3 covers 18 residues. The CDR3 region is CASSLFGGVGLMNTEAFF. The CDR3 DNA reads TGTGCCAGCAGTTTATTTGGGGGGGTAGGACTCATGAACACTGAAGCTTTCTTT.

This sequence joins TRBV20-1 and TRBJ2-3; 8 bases line up with TRBD2. Germline lookup yields CDR1 DFQATT and CDR2 SNEGSKA (reference sequence). CDR3 length equals 15 residues. The ends lost 3 bases at V and 5 bases at J; junction bases unmatched: 10. The CDR3 DNA is TGCAGTGCTAGTCCCCCGGGGGGGGCGATAGATACGCAGTATTTT. Protein: CSASPPGGAIDTQYF.

The rearrangement links TRBV4-3 to TRBJ1-2; 7 nucleotides line up with TRBD1. V lost 4 bases, J lost 5 bases, and 1 base stayed unmatched. The germline V gene encodes CDR1 LGHNA and CDR2 YSLEER. This CDR3 has 12 amino acids. The CDR3 loop reads CASSPGGYGYTF. DNA of the CDR3: TGCGCCAGCAGCCCAGGGGGGTATGGCTACACCTTC.

The chain combines TRBV7-9 with TRBJ1-1; 10 bases map to TRBD1. CDR1 is SEHNR and CDR2 is FQNEAQ in the germline V gene (reference sequence). The CDR3 is 16 amino acids. The J segment lost 6 bases and the V segment lost 5 bases, leaving 12 bases of the junction unmatched. In nucleotides, the CDR3 is TGTGCCAGCAGCGCTTTAGTCCGGGACAGGGGTCCTGAAGCTTTCTTT. Encoded protein: CASSALVRDRGPEAFF.

This clone has just one count. The chain recombines TRBV6-2 or TRBV6-3 with TRBJ2-3; 10 nucleotides align to TRBD1. The CDR3 has 17 amino acids. The germline gives CDR1 MNHEY, CDR2 SVGEGT. With 3 bases clipped from V and 5 bases from J, the junction kept 11 bases outside the gene matches. The CDR3 sequence is CASSYYERTGGEDTQYF. Here the CDR3 DNA reads TGTGCCAGCAGTTATTACGAACGGACAGGGGGGGAAGATACGCAGTATTTT.

The chain joins TRBV4-3 to TRBJ2-2, with D tentatively TRBD2 (5 bases). Deletions cut 1 base from V and 4 bases from J, with 13 bases between. This CDR3 is built from 16 residues. Germline V gene sequence: CDR1 LGHNA, CDR2 YSLEER. The DNA for the CDR3 is TGCGCCAGCAGCCAAGGGGAGAGGGTGGGCACCGGGGAGCTGTTTTTT. Translating it yields CASSQGERVGTGELFF.

The rearrangement links TRBV5-8 to TRBJ1-2; 7 bases match TRBD1. V trimming: 7 bases; J trimming: 7 bases; junction bases outside the gene matches: 10. Germline CDR1 is SGHTS and CDR2 is YDEGEE. CDR3 length: 13 residues. The CDR3 region is CASRLRDRAGYTF. In DNA form, the CDR3 reads TGTGCCAGCCGCCTCAGAGACAGGGCTGGCTACACCTTC.

This chain joins TRBV5-8 and TRBJ2-7; perhaps TRBD2 as D (7 bases). The germline CDR1 and CDR2 sequences are SGHTS and YDEGEE. The CDR3 covers 14 residues. Trimming left V 1 base short and J 6 bases short, with 14 bases between. CDR3 sequence (DNA): TGTGCCAGCAGCTTGATGCGGGGGCCGGGCGAGCAGTACTTC. It specifies CASSLMRGPGEQYF.

The chain joins TRBV24-1 to TRBJ2-3, with TRBD2 matching 13 bases. The V gene's germline CDR1 is KGHDR and CDR2 SFDVKD. V lost 3 bases, J lost 4 bases, and 9 bases stayed unmatched. This CDR3 comprises 18 residues. The CDR3 DNA reads TGTGCCACCAGTGATCCTTTTCGACTAGCGGGGGGACCAGATACGCAGTATTTT. It codes for CATSDPFRLAGGPDTQYF.

The rearrangement joins TRBV5-1 to TRBJ1-2, with a possible D match to TRBD1 (6 bases). Germline lookup yields CDR1 SGHRS and CDR2 YFSETQ. This CDR3 is built from 14 residues. Deletions cut 4 bases from V and 1 base from J, with 11 bases between. CDR3 in DNA: TGCGCCAGCAGCAACGGACAGAGTAACTATGGCTACACCTTC. Its protein product is CASSNGQSNYGYTF.

CDR3 coding DNA: TGTGCCATCAGTGAGTCGACGGGAGGGGGTGAGCAGTTCTTC. This gives the protein CAISESTGGGEQFF. The chain links TRBV10-3 to TRBJ2-1, with 8 bases that match TRBD2. Trimming cost V 0 bases and J 9 bases; bases outside gene matches: 4. Germline V gene data show CDR1 as ENHRY and CDR2 as SYGVKD. This CDR3 region has 14 residues.

The chain recombines TRBV30 with TRBJ1-2; a possible D gene is TRBD1 (5 bases). The CDR3 sequence is 12 residues long. V lost 2 bases to trimming and J lost 8 bases, with 12 bases between them. CDR1 GTSNPN and CDR2 SVGIG come from the germline V gene (reference sequence). The CDR3 nucleotides read TGTGCCTGGAGTATCCAGGGCCGCGGCTACACCTTC. Residues: CAWSIQGRGYTF.

The chain has TRBV6-6 and TRBJ1-2, with 10 nucleotides matching TRBD1. Trimming at V came to 4 bases and at J to 6 bases, leaving 8 bases not matched to a gene. Germline CDR1 and CDR2: MNHNY and SVGAGI (reference sequence). CDR3 size: 15 residues. The CDR3 sequence is CASSSPDRGQDGYTF. The CDR3 DNA follows: TGTGCCAGCAGTTCCCCAGACAGGGGGCAAGATGGCTACACCTTC.

This chain links TRBV29-1 with TRBJ1-1; no definite D call. V lost 4 bases, J lost 0 bases, and 6 bases lay in between. Germline lookup yields CDR1 SQVTM and CDR2 ANQGSEA. The CDR3 loop spans 12 amino acids. CDR3 residues: CSVVPVNTEAFF. The CDR3, as DNA: TGCAGCGTTGTCCCCGTGAACACTGAAGCTTTCTTT.

The genes are TRBV7-2 and TRBJ1-2, with D perhaps TRBD1 (6 bases). Germline V gene sequence: CDR1 SGHTA, CDR2 FQGNSA. The CDR3 loop spans 14 amino acids. V lost 5 bases and J lost 6, with 16 bases in between. CDR3 sequence (DNA): TGTGCCAGCAGCCCTGGACAGCCCCGGGATGGCTACACCTTC. Translating it yields CASSPGQPRDGYTF.

The chain is built from TRBV4-3 and TRBJ2-7; D is uncertain. Per the germline V gene, CDR1 is LGHNA and CDR2 is YSLEER. This CDR3 spans 14 amino acids. The V gene lost 1 base and the J gene lost 1 base, with 8 bases spanning the gap. CDR3 nucleotides: TGCGCCAGCAGCCAAGTGGGCAGGTCCTACGAGCAGTACTTC. Translated: CASSQVGRSYEQYF.

The chain carries TRBV29-1 and TRBJ1-1, with 7 bases fitting TRBD1. This CDR3 spans 11 amino acids. Germline V lookup: CDR1 SQVTM, CDR2 ANQGSEA. The CDR3 DNA sequence: TGCAGAGCAGGGGGGAACACTGAAGCTTTCTTT. It translates to CRAGGNTEAFF.

The V call is TRBV5-5, the J call TRBJ2-5, with 9 positions matching TRBD2. J lost 5 bases, V lost 0 bases, and 8 bases had no gene match. Germline V gene sequence: CDR1 SGHKS, CDR2 YYEKEE (reference sequence). CDR3 length: 16 amino acids. CDR3 amino acids: CASSLVLAGALETQYF. CDR3 sequence (DNA): TGTGCCAGCAGCTTGGTGTTAGCGGGAGCCCTGGAGACCCAGTACTTC.

This clone showed up just once. The rearrangement links TRBV24-1 to TRBJ2-2; 11 positions agree with TRBD1. V trimming: 3 bases; J trimming: 6 bases; junction bases outside the gene matches: 11. Germline-derived CDR1 and CDR2 are KGHDR and SFDVKD. The CDR3 runs 18 residues. Here the CDR3 reads CATSDRSGRTGGPGELFF. In DNA, the CDR3 is TGTGCCACCAGTGATCGATCAGGGCGGACAGGGGGCCCCGGGGAGCTGTTTTTT.

This sequence joins TRBV30 and TRBJ1-2; D is possibly TRBD1 (6 bases). This CDR3 is 16 amino acids long. V was pared by 1 base and J by 2 bases, with 17 bases between. Germline V CDR1 and CDR2: GTSNPN, SVGIG (reference sequence). The CDR3 region has the DNA TGTGCCTGGAGTGGACCCGGGACACGAAAGAACTATGGCTACACCTTC. Its translation is CAWSGPGTRKNYGYTF.